The entry that follows covers one TCR beta chain sequence. Its antigen remains unidentified. No much larger clone is present one base from it, and per-base qualities are unavailable. The data were obtained in a study of blood T cell repertoires in COVID-19 (TCRdb year 2020). Background on the whole study: Samples from collaborators originated in the United States, Italy and Spain and spanned both the acute and convalescent phases of COVID-19. The material from the prospective study consisted of cDNA or gDNA derived from T cells, B-cell-depleted T cells, or PBMCs. Deeply sampled blood TCRbeta repertoires from subjects exposed to, actively infected with, or recovered from COVID-19 were included in the dataset. The repertoires were released in a freely available public database meant as a resource for research on the immune response to SARS-CoV-2. The samples were drawn from the first 160 participants of the ongoing ImmuneRACE study and from 1,254 subjects provided by 6 global collaborators. The sample metadata nearly always contained a de-identified subject ID, COVID-19 status, age in years and sex. Where available, HLA class I and class II types were obtained from metadata supplied by the sample provider rather than from assay-based typing. Study-wide conclusions, independent of this receptor: Clinical and demographic metadata were provided uncurated, with the amount varying by source and participant.

Whole blood was collected in K2EDTA tubes by collaborating institutions according to the institutions' own protocols. For TCRbeta analysis, collaborators shipped samples in one of three forms: frozen whole blood, isolated PBMCs, or DNA extracted from either of those sample types. The germline V and J ends show losses of 2 bases and 2 bases respectively, and no gene match explains 1 base of the junction. The CDR3 starts with the cysteine, ends with the phenylalanine, and has 14 residues. CDR3 DNA only is kept here, 42 bases in frame from base 1. CDR1 is given as SGHTA and CDR2 as FQGTGA, both from the germline V gene. TCRbeta CDR3 regions were amplified from genomic DNA using the immunoSEQ Assay, a bias-controlled multiplex PCR. Turning to the authors' computational methods: The number of nucleated cells in each sample was estimated from the amplification of reference gene primers within the assay. To quantify the absolute abundance of each unique TCRbeta CDR3 rearrangement, sequence reads were collapsed and filtered. For each sample, productive Simpson clonality was calculated as the square root of Simpson's diversity index across productive rearrangements. Not all clones reach the TCRdb copy of this immuneACCESS table, which keeps in-frame sequences only. Checked studies attribute under half of the gap to unresolved V genes and leave the rest unexplained. The V and J calls and the clone size are those of that table, but D and trimming were determined from the DNA. The sample data list around 65,000 clones, and roughly 93% of these were observed just once. The ten top clones hold around 1.5% of the sample.

Sequences were obtained from peripheral blood. The receptor was derived from a human donor in a cohort sampled during active COVID-19. This chain joins TRBV7-3 to TRBJ2-7, with 9 bases in between that match TRBD1. The nucleotide sequence is TGTGCCAGCAGCTTAGGGACAGGGCCCTACGAGCAGTACTTC. Its translation reads: CASSLGTGPYEQYF.